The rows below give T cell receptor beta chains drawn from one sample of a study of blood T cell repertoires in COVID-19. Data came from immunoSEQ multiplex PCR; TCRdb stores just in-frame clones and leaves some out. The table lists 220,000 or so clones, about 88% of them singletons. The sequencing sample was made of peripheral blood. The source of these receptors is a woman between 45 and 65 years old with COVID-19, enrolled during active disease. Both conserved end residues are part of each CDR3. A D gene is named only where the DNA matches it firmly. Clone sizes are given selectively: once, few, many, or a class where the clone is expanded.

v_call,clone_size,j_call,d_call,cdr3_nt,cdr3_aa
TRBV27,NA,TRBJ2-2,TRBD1,TGTGCCAGCAGTTCCCGGGACAGGGTATGGACCGGGGAGCTGTTTTTT,CASSSRDRVWTGELFF
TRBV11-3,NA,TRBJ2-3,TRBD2,TGTGCCAGCAGCTTAGGGGAACTAGCGGGGGGGCGTCTTAAAACAGATACGCAGTATTTT,CASSLGELAGGRLKTDTQYF
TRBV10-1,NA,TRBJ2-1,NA,TGCGCCAGCAGTGGGGGAGGTGAGCAGTTCTTC,CASSGGGEQFF
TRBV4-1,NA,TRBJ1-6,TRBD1,TGCGCCAGCAGCCAAAGGGGACAGGGTAATTCACCCCTCCACTTT,CASSQRGQGNSPLHF
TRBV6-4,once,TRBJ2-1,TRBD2,TGTGCCAGCCGTTCCGGGACTAGCGGGGCCAATGAGCAGTTCTTC,CASRSGTSGANEQFF
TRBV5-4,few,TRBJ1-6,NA,TGTGCCAGCAGCCGACGGCCGGGACTTGATTCACCCCTCCACTTT,CASSRRPGLDSPLHF
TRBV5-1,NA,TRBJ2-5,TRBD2,TGCGCCAGCAGCTTGGTGGCGGGAGGGGTAGAGACCCAGTACTTC,CASSLVAGGVETQYF
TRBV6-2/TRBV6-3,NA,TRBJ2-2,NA,TGTGCCAGCAGTCCCGGGTTTGCCGGGGAGCTGTTTTTT,CASSPGFAGELFF
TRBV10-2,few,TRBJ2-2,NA,TGCGCCAGCCTCCCGGTGGCCGGGGAGCTGTTTTTT,CASLPVAGELFF
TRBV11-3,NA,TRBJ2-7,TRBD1,TGTGCCAGCAGTTTCTCCGGGACAGGAGCCGAGCAGTACTTC,CASSFSGTGAEQYF
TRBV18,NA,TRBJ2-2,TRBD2,TGTGCCAGCTCACCCCGGCGGGGGGGCCTCAGCACCGGGGAGCTGTTTTTT,CASSPRRGGLSTGELFF
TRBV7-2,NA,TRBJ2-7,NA,TGTGCCAGCAGCTCGAGCGTTAGGGGAAACCTTTACGAGCAGTACTTC,CASSSSVRGNLYEQYF
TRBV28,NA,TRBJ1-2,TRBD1,TGTGCCAGCGGGGGACAGGGCGATGGCTACACCTTC,CASGGQGDGYTF
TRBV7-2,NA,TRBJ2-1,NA,TGTGCCAGCAGCTTAGATAGAGGGACCTACAATGAGCAGTTCTTC,CASSLDRGTYNEQFF
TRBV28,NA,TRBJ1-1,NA,TGTGCCACCACCCTCTTCGGGGGGGCTTTCTTT,CATTLFGGAFF
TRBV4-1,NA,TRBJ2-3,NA,TGCGCCAGCAGCCAAGATCCGGGGGTCACAGATACGCAGTATTTT,CASSQDPGVTDTQYF
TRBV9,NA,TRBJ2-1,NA,TGTGCCAGCAGCGTAGGTGGGGGGGCCCGGGAGCAGTTCTTC,CASSVGGGAREQFF
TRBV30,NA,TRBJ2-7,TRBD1,TGTGCCTGGAGCAGGGACAGGGGGTACGAGCAGTACTTC,CAWSRDRGYEQYF
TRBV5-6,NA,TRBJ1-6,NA,TGTGCCAGCAGCTCCCCCCCTGAGGTGGATTCACCCCTCCACTTT,CASSSPPEVDSPLHF
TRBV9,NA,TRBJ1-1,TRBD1,TGTGCCAGCAGCGAGGGACAGGGGGCAAACACTGAAGCTTTCTTT,CASSEGQGANTEAFF
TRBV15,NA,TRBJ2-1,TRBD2,TGTGCCACCAGCCAGCGGGGGGCTGCTGGCTATGAGCAGTTCTTC,CATSQRGAAGYEQFF
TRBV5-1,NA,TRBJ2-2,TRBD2,TGCGCCAGCAGACGGGGGGTCCTCGACACCGGGGAGCTGTTTTTT,CASRRGVLDTGELFF
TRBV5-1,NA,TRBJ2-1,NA,TGCGCCAGCACCGTGGGAGGGGGATACAATGAGCAGTTCTTC,CASTVGGGYNEQFF
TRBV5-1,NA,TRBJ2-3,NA,TGCGCCAGCAGCTCCGGCCAGGTCTCAGGCACAGATACGCAGTATTTT,CASSSGQVSGTDTQYF
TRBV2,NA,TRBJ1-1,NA,TGTGCCAGCAGGCAGGGGATGGGGAACACTGAAGCTTTCTTT,CASRQGMGNTEAFF
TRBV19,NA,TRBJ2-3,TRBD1,TGTGCCAGTAGTCCTATACAGGGGGTAGAAACAGATACGCAGTATTTT,CASSPIQGVETDTQYF
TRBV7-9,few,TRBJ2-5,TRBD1,TGTGCCAGCAGCTTAGAAATGGGACAGGGGGCTTCGGAGACCCAGTACTTC,CASSLEMGQGASETQYF
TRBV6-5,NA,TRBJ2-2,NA,TGTGCCAGCAATTTGGACATCAACACCGGGGAGCTGTTTTTT,CASNLDINTGELFF
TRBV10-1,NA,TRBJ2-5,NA,TGCGCCAGCCTCACAGGGACCCAAGAGACCCAGTACTTC,CASLTGTQETQYF
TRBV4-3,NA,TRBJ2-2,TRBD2,TGCGCCAGCAGCCAAAGTAGCGGGGGGGCCTACACCGGGGAGCTGTTTTTT,CASSQSSGGAYTGELFF
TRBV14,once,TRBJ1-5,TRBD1,TGTGCCAGCAGCAAACGGGACAGGGTCGATCAGCCCCAGCATTTT,CASSKRDRVDQPQHF
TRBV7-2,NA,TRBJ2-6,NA,TGTGCCAGCAGCTTCCATCCATCTGGGGCCAACGTCCTGACTTTC,CASSFHPSGANVLTF
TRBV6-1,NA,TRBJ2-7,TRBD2,TGTGCCAGCAGTGAACCAGCGGGGGGGTCCTACGAGCAGTACTTC,CASSEPAGGSYEQYF
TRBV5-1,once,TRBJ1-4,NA,TGCGCCAGCAGCCTACGACCTGACCCGGGTGAAAAACTGTTTTTT,CASSLRPDPGEKLFF
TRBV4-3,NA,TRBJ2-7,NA,TGCGCCAGCAGCGCCGTTCAGGGGTACGAGCAGTACTTC,CASSAVQGYEQYF
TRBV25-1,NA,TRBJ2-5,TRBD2,TGTGCCAGCACTGCGGGACTAGCGGCTCGCGAGACCCAGTACTTC,CASTAGLAARETQYF
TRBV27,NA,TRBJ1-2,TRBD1,TGTGCCAGCAGTTTCGTCGGGACAGGCATCTATGGCTACACCTTC,CASSFVGTGIYGYTF
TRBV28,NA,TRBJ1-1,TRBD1,TGTGCCAGCAGTTTATCCGCGGACAGGGGGAATCAGGCTTTCTTT,CASSLSADRGNQAFF